Included here is one T cell receptor beta chain sequence, with context. This sample was taken from a study of blood T cell repertoires in COVID-19. Study-level background: Donors in the United States, Italy and Spain gave samples during acute or convalescent COVID-19. PBMCs, B-cell-depleted T cells, or T cells were the source of the cDNA or gDNA that made up the material.

CDR1 is MGHRA and CDR2 is YSYEKL in the germline V gene. The V end lost 0 bases, the J end lost 4 bases, and 19 bases lay between the germline ends. The CDR3 runs to 17 residues. In the original workflow: Counts of nucleated cells, estimated from reference gene primer amplification, were obtained. Libraries were prepared by immunoSEQ multiplex PCR; TCRdb keeps only in-frame clonotypes and omits some of them. For V, J and clone size, that table is used; D and trimming come from the DNA. The sample gives more than 25,000 clones, approximately 84% of which show up once; 50% to 65% is in the top ten. The chain uses TRBV4-1 and TRBJ2-7, with D possibly TRBD1 on 5 matching bases. The sample was peripheral blood. This sequence originates from a man aged 45 to 65 with active or convalescent COVID-19. The CDR3 spells CASSQEFPAGLGYEQYF. As DNA, the CDR3 is TGCGCCAGCAGCCAAGAGTTCCCGGCAGGGCTGGGGTACGAGCAGTACTTC.